Sequencing of this T cell receptor beta chain was carried out in a study of blood T cell repertoires in COVID-19. Overall study: The cDNA or gDNA used as material had been derived from T cells, B-cell-depleted T cells, or PBMCs.

Repertoires were generated with immunoSEQ multiplex PCR, while TCRdb's copy carries only in-frame clones and drops some. Of 370,000 or so clones detected, around 84% appear once; the ten largest clones hold 1.1%. The TCR sequence derives from a human donor with acute or convalescent COVID-19. The donor label of this sample is uncertain. The sequenced sample was peripheral blood.

The CDR3 coding sequence is TGTGCCAGCAGAAACAGGAGTGGCTCCTACGAGCAGTACTTC. It translates to CASRNRSGSYEQYF. This chain uses TRBV6-6 with TRBJ2-7; maybe TRBD1 (5 bases). From germline, CDR1 is MNHNY and CDR2 SVGAGI (reference sequence). Trimming stripped 6 bases from V and 0 bases from J, with 12 bases between. The CDR3 runs to 14 residues.